The rows below give T cell receptor beta chains drawn from one sample of a study of patients and donors after allogeneic stem cell transplantation. TCRdb itself ran the RT-PCR reads through MiXCR, one entry per CDR3 protein. Among about 9,900 distinct CDR3 sequences listed, roughly 6.4% were seen once. Sequencing used blood, either unsorted or a sorted T cell fraction (not recorded which). These receptor sequences come from a human donor who was either an allogeneic HSCT recipient or a stem cell or donor lymphocyte infusion donor (not recorded which). It is not recorded whose cells these are; they may come from a transplant donor. The CDR3 runs from the conserved cysteine through the conserved F or W. Fields, in order: D gene, clone size, CDR3 length, V gene, J gene, CDR3 protein, CDR3 DNA. A D gene is named only where the DNA matches it firmly. Some rows have no size entry. The others give once, few or many, or a class for an expanded clone.

-	many	15	TRBV12-3/TRBV12-4	TRBJ1-5	CASRTSGGGNQPQHF	TGTGCCAGCAGGACTTCGGGGGGGGGCAATCAGCCCCAGCATTTT
TRBD1	medium-sized	14	TRBV10-2	TRBJ1-5	CASLDRGKGQPQHF	TGCGCCAGCCTGGACAGGGGTAAGGGTCAGCCCCAGCATTTT
TRBD2	-	18	TRBV20-1	TRBJ2-4	CSAPQTSGRSMGKNIQYF	TGCAGTGCCCCCCAGACTAGCGGCCGGTCTATGGGCAAAAACATTCAGTACTTC
-	many	15	TRBV4-3	TRBJ2-7	CASSQDRGNTYEQYF	TGCGCCAGCAGCCAAGATCGGGGCAATACCTACGAGCAGTACTTC
-	many	14	TRBV20-1	TRBJ2-3	CSAQDGGGPDTQYF	TGCAGTGCTCAAGACGGGGGAGGACCAGATACGCAGTATTTT
-	many	14	TRBV7-2	TRBJ1-1	CASSLANRVAEAFF	TGTGCCAGCAGCTTAGCGAACAGGGTCGCTGAAGCTTTCTTT
-	medium-sized	12	TRBV29-1	TRBJ2-7	CSVGLQNYEQYF	TGCAGCGTTGGACTGCAGAATTACGAGCAGTACTTC
-	many	16	TRBV20-1	TRBJ1-3	CSAREAPMSSGNTIYF	TGCAGTGCTAGAGAGGCCCCTATGAGCTCTGGAAACACCATATATTTT
-	many	13	TRBV20-1	TRBJ2-7	CSAGLTSSYEQYF	TGCAGTGCTGGCTTGACGAGTTCCTACGAGCAGTACTTC
TRBD1	many	15	TRBV28	TRBJ1-5	CASSSNRGGNQPQHF	TGTGCCAGCAGTTCGAACAGGGGAGGCAATCAGCCCCAGCATTTT
-	many	15	TRBV7-9	TRBJ1-2	CASTPGGSLNYGYTF	TGTGCCAGCACTCCCGGTGGGTCACTTAACTATGGCTACACCTTC
TRBD2	few	15	TRBV6-2/TRBV6-3	TRBJ2-7	CASSLPGREGLEQYF	TGTGCCAGCAGTCTTCCGGGGCGGGAGGGCCTCGAGCAGTACTTC
-	many	14	TRBV20-1	TRBJ1-6	CSARSSGSDSPLHF	TGCAGTGCTAGGTCGTCAGGTTCGGATTCACCCCTCCACTTT
-	many	16	TRBV28	TRBJ2-1	CASSLTRHENYNEQFF	TGTGCCAGCAGTTTAACGAGGCACGAGAACTACAATGAGCAGTTCTTC
-	many	11	TRBV6-5	TRBJ2-7	CASSRGYEQYF	TGTGCCAGTTCCCGGGGCTACGAGCAGTACTTC
-	many	14	TRBV7-6	TRBJ1-1	CASSYTNSATEAFF	TGTGCCAGCAGTTATACTAACTCGGCCACTGAAGCTTTCTTT
-	many	12	TRBV28	TRBJ2-3	CASRAASDTQYF	TGTGCCAGCAGAGCGGCCTCAGATACGCAGTATTTT
TRBD1	many	15	TRBV7-2	TRBJ1-4	CASSLAGQGNEKLFF	TGTGCCAGCAGCTTGGCGGGACAGGGGAATGAAAAACTGTTTTTT
-	few	14	TRBV6-1	TRBJ2-3	CASSEGERTDTQYF	TGTGCCAGCAGTGAGGGGGAAAGAACAGATACGCAGTATTTT
-	-	15	TRBV11-2	TRBJ2-2	CASSPLGEWTGELFF	TGTGCCAGCAGCCCCCTCGGGGAGTGGACCGGGGAGCTGTTTTTT
TRBD1	many	15	TRBV30	TRBJ2-3	CAWSAGTVTTDTQYF	TGTGCCTGGAGCGCCGGGACAGTCACCACAGATACGCAGTATTTT
-	many	15	TRBV7-2	TRBJ2-1	CASRGMASDYNEQFF	TGTGCCAGCAGGGGGATGGCTAGCGATTACAATGAGCAGTTCTTC
TRBD2	-	15	TRBV20-1	TRBJ2-2	CSATLAAPNTGELFF	TGCAGTGCTACCCTAGCGGCCCCGAACACCGGGGAGCTGTTTTTT
TRBD2	many	16	TRBV4-2	TRBJ2-2	CASSQELAVASGELFF	TGTGCCAGCAGCCAAGAACTAGCGGTAGCATCCGGGGAGCTGTTTTTT
-	many	15	TRBV28	TRBJ1-5	CASSPSGGDNQPQHF	TGTGCCAGCAGTCCGTCCGGTGGGGACAATCAGCCCCAGCATTTT
-	medium-sized	14	TRBV29-1	TRBJ2-2	CSAPRWGSGGELFF	TGCAGCGCGCCGAGGTGGGGTTCGGGCGGGGAGCTGTTTTTT
TRBD2	-	15	TRBV20-1	TRBJ2-1	CSAPLAGFSYNEQFF	TGCAGTGCTCCCTTAGCGGGCTTCTCCTACAATGAGCAGTTCTTC
-	many	15	TRBV7-2	TRBJ1-1	CASSLGSGTDSEAFF	TGTGCCAGCAGCTTAGGGTCGGGGACGGACTCTGAAGCTTTCTTT
-	many	13	TRBV12-3/TRBV12-4	TRBJ2-6	CASRVAGANVLTF	TGTGCCAGCAGGGTTGCTGGGGCCAACGTCCTGACTTTC
TRBD2	few	14	TRBV20-1	TRBJ2-3	CSAIDSGRGDTQYF	TGCAGTGCTATTGATAGCGGGAGAGGGGATACGCAGTATTTT
-	-	16	TRBV5-1	TRBJ2-1	CASSRGHLGAGNEQFF	TGCGCCAGCAGTAGGGGACACCTTGGGGCGGGTAATGAGCAGTTCTTC
TRBD1	many	16	TRBV11-3	TRBJ2-2	CASSRRTGLNTGELFF	TGTGCCAGCAGCCGACGGACAGGATTGAACACCGGGGAGCTGTTTTTT
-	few	18	TRBV15	TRBJ2-6	CATSSPRGRASGANVLTF	TGTGCCACCAGCTCCCCGAGGGGGAGGGCCTCAGGGGCCAACGTCCTGACTTTC
-	-	13	TRBV27	TRBJ2-7	CASSLIGRYEQYF	TGTGCCAGCAGTTTGATCGGCCGCTACGAGCAGTACTTC
-	many	14	TRBV7-2	TRBJ1-2	CASSRGGDSYGYTF	TGTGCCAGCAGCCGGGGGGGTGACAGCTATGGCTACACCTTC
TRBD2	many	18	TRBV25-1	TRBJ2-7	CASSGLGLAGGTYYEQYF	TGTGCCAGCAGTGGACTAGGACTAGCGGGAGGGACCTACTACGAGCAGTACTTC
TRBD1	medium-sized	15	TRBV5-5	TRBJ1-5	CASSTTGGGNQPQHF	TGTGCCAGCAGCACTACAGGGGGGGGCAATCAGCCCCAGCATTTT
TRBD2	few	14	TRBV20-1	TRBJ2-3	CSARQRGRTDTQYF	TGCAGTGCTAGGCAACGCGGGAGGACAGATACGCAGTATTTT
-	-	13	TRBV20-1	TRBJ2-5	CSARRTVLETQYF	TGCAGTGCTAGGCGGACAGTTCTTGAGACCCAGTACTTC
TRBD1	many	15	TRBV28	TRBJ1-3	CASRKGQGAGNTIYF	TGTGCCAGCAGGAAAGGACAGGGGGCTGGAAACACCATATATTTT
-	many	15	TRBV20-1	TRBJ2-5	CSALAEWGHQETQYF	TGCAGTGCTCTCGCGGAGTGGGGGCATCAAGAGACCCAGTACTTC
-	many	15	TRBV12-3/TRBV12-4	TRBJ1-2	CASCIGTTANYGYTF	TGTGCCAGCTGTATTGGTACGACAGCAAACTATGGCTACACCTTC
TRBD2	-	16	TRBV10-3	TRBJ2-2	CAIKNSGGTNTGELFF	TGTGCCATCAAGAATAGCGGGGGTACGAACACCGGGGAGCTGTTTTTT
-	many	14	TRBV20-1	TRBJ2-2	CSAPLRANTGELFF	TGCAGTGCGCCCCTCCGGGCCAACACCGGGGAGCTGTTTTTT
TRBD1	many	16	TRBV20-1	TRBJ2-3	CSASPSDRESTDTQYF	TGCAGTGCTAGCCCCTCTGACAGGGAGAGCACAGATACGCAGTATTTT
-	medium-sized	14	TRBV28	TRBJ1-5	CASSPTGRNQPQHF	TGTGCCAGCAGTCCAACAGGGCGCAATCAGCCCCAGCATTTT
-	many	15	TRBV18	TRBJ2-2	CASSPWGANTGELFF	TGTGCCAGCTCACCATGGGGCGCGAACACCGGGGAGCTGTTTTTT
-	-	12	TRBV5-1	TRBJ2-3	CASSLGWDTQYF	TGCGCCAGCAGCTTGGGATGGGATACGCAGTATTTT
-	many	15	TRBV18	TRBJ2-1	CASSQRISSYNEQFF	TGTGCCAGCTCCCAGCGTATTAGCTCCTACAATGAGCAGTTCTTC
-	few	15	TRBV18	TRBJ2-2	CASSPGRKNTGELFF	TGTGCCAGCTCACCGGGGAGGAAGAACACCGGGGAGCTGTTTTTT
TRBD2	-	16	TRBV7-2	TRBJ2-1	CASSLEALAGDNEQFF	TGTGCCAGCAGCTTAGAGGCGCTAGCGGGGGACAATGAGCAGTTCTTC
-	-	15	TRBV14	TRBJ2-6	CASSLRTSGANVLTF	TGTGCCAGCAGCCTACGCACCTCTGGGGCCAACGTCCTGACTTTC
-	many	19	TRBV20-1	TRBJ1-5	CSASRFAPASRGRNQPQHF	TGCAGTGCTAGCAGGTTCGCGCCCGCTTCGCGAGGTAGGAATCAGCCCCAGCATTTT
-	many	13	TRBV7-2	TRBJ2-5	CASSFRGKETQYF	TGTGCCAGCAGCTTCCGGGGGAAAGAGACCCAGTACTTC
-	many	15	TRBV4-2	TRBJ2-1	CASSQDPGRDNEQFF	TGTGCCAGCAGCCAAGATCCAGGGCGGGACAATGAGCAGTTCTTC
-	few	15	TRBV4-3	TRBJ2-7	CASSQVRERFYEQYF	TGCGCCAGCAGCCAAGTCCGGGAGAGGTTCTACGAGCAGTACTTC
-	medium-sized	11	TRBV6-2/TRBV6-3	TRBJ2-1	CASSRTDEQFF	TGTGCCAGCTCCCGTACAGATGAGCAGTTCTTC
-	many	13	TRBV7-8	TRBJ1-2	CASSPRVTYGYTF	TGTGCCAGCAGCCCCCGGGTTACCTATGGCTACACCTTC
TRBD1	few	16	TRBV3-1	TRBJ2-1	CASSQGGTGGYNEQFF	TGTGCCAGCAGCCAAGGCGGGACAGGGGGATACAATGAGCAGTTCTTC